Below, one T cell receptor (beta chain) is given with its context. The sample is drawn from a study of T cell changes during pregnancy in multiple sclerosis. This CDR3 contains 14 residues. V dropped 0 bases and J dropped 5 bases, with 11 bases sitting between them. Germline V gives CDR1 SGHRS, CDR2 YFSETQ. Only in-frame clones appear in the TCRdb table, and some are missing; sequencing was by immunoSEQ multiplex PCR. This repertoire shows about 37,000 clones, roughly nine tenths found once; its top ten account for over 0.4%. The sample here was CD4+ T cells from peripheral blood mononuclear cells, taken in the third trimester of pregnancy. The rearrangement links TRBV5-1 to TRBJ2-5; D is perhaps TRBD2 (6 bases). The receptor's source is a female donor in good health, enrolled as a control in a pregnancy study. CDR3 in amino acids: CASSLAVGGETQYF. The CDR3 region has the DNA TGCGCCAGCAGCTTGGCCGTCGGGGGTGAGACCCAGTACTTC.